These 30 T cell receptor beta chains were sequenced from one sample in a study of blood T cell repertoires in COVID-19. Clones were sequenced by immunoSEQ multiplex PCR, and TCRdb holds only the in-frame ones, with some missing. The repertoire has about 250,000 clones, approximately 88% of them found once; the top ten carry roughly 6%. Specimen: peripheral blood. These receptors originate from a woman in her thirties with COVID-19, enrolled during active disease.

In its sample, this clone was seen many times. V usage is TRBV30 and J usage is TRBJ1-1, with 8 bases lining up with TRBD1. This CDR3 has 14 residues. With V trimmed by 2 bases and J by 3 bases, 5 bases remained unmatched. The germline CDR1 and CDR2 sequences are GTSNPN and SVGIG (reference sequence). CDR3 in DNA: TGTGCCTGGAGTAGGACAGGGCTGGACACTGAAGCTTTCTTT. Translating it yields CAWSRTGLDTEAFF.

The chain employs TRBV4-1 and TRBJ1-2, with D possibly TRBD1 on 5 matching bases. CDR1 MGHRA and CDR2 YSYEKL come from the germline V gene. The CDR3 is 16 amino acids. The V end was cut by 2 bases, the J end by 3 bases, with 16 bases between. In nucleotides, the CDR3 is TGCGCCAGCAGCCAAACCACCGCGGGGCCAGACTATGGCTACACCTTC. It yields the protein CASSQTTAGPDYGYTF.

The rearrangement uses TRBV10-3 and TRBJ1-2, with TRBD1 matching 7 bases. The trim removed 2 bases at V and 6 bases at J, leaving 3 bases unmatched. Germline loops: CDR1 ENHRY, CDR2 SYGVKD. CDR3 length: 13 amino acids. The CDR3 region is CAISEATGNGYTF. CDR3 sequence (DNA): TGTGCCATCAGTGAGGCGACAGGGAATGGCTACACCTTC.

The chain uses TRBV2 and TRBJ1-5; D may be TRBD1 (6 bases). V lost 1 base and J lost 5, with 15 bases in between. Per germline, CDR1 SNHLY and CDR2 FYNNEI. This CDR3 has 16 residues. The CDR3 nucleotides are TGTGCCAGCAGTGAAGGAACAGGGATCGATGATCAGCCCCAGCATTTT. Translated: CASSEGTGIDDQPQHF. The complete variable domain, with remaining parts taken from reference TRBV2 and TRBJ1-5, reads EPEVTQTPSHQVTQMGQEVILRCVPISNHLYFYWYRQILGQKVEFLVSFYNNEISEKSEIFDDQFSVERPDGSNFTLKIRSTKLEDSAMYFCASSEGTGIDDQPQHFGDGTRLSIL.

The chain links TRBV3-1 (or the pseudogene TRBV3-2) to TRBJ1-5, with D perhaps matching TRBD1 (5 bases). The CDR3 length is 14 residues. Trimming removed 0 bases at V and 10 bases at J, with 13 bases between. CDR1 LGHDT and CDR2 YNNKEL come from the germline V gene (reference sequence). CDR3 sequence reads: CASSQETAGQPQHF. The CDR3 region has the DNA TGTGCCAGCAGCCAAGAAACAGCGGGGCAACCCCAGCATTTT.

This rearrangement joins TRBV14 to TRBJ2-2, with D possibly matching TRBD1 (5 bases). Trimming took off 1 base at V and 7 bases at J, with 13 bases between the two ends. The CDR3 is 15 residues long. CDR1 and CDR2 from the germline V gene are SGHDN and FVKESK. The CDR3 DNA is TGTGCCAGCAGCCAAGTCAGGGTCCAAGGCGGGGAGCTGTTTTTT. Its protein product is CASSQVRVQGGELFF. The full variable domain, completed using reference TRBV14 and TRBJ2-2, is EAGVTQFPSHSVIEKGQTVTLRCDPISGHDNLYWYRRVMGKEIKFLLHFVKESKQDESGMPNNRFLAERTGGTYSTLKVQPAELEDSGVYFCASSQVRVQGGELFFGEGSRLTVL.

This clone was seen once. The V gene is TRBV11-2, the J gene TRBJ2-5, with TRBD2 matching over 10 bases. The CDR3 length is 14 residues. The germline V gene has CDR1 SGHAT and CDR2 FQNNGV. With V trimmed by 4 bases and J by 4 bases, 3 bases remained unmatched. CDR3 loop: CASSSWTSGETQYF. As DNA, the CDR3 is TGTGCCAGCAGCTCGTGGACTAGCGGAGAGACCCAGTACTTC. Together with reference TRBV11-2 and TRBJ2-5, the CDR3 gives the full variable domain: EAGVAQSPRYKIIEKRQSVAFWCNPISGHATLYWYQQILGQGPKLLIQFQNNGVVDDSQLPKDRFSAERLKGVDSTLKIQPAKLEDSAVYLCASSSWTSGETQYFGPGTRLLVL.

The rearrangement uses TRBV24-1 and TRBJ2-7; 7 positions match TRBD1. Germline CDR1 reads KGHDR; CDR2 reads SFDVKD. The CDR3 runs to 15 residues. V gave up 7 bases and J gave up 3 bases; unmatched junction bases: 11. The CDR3 DNA reads TGTGCCACCAGCGAGGGGGCCCACTACCGCTACGAGCAGTACTTC. Its protein product is CATSEGAHYRYEQYF.

This sequence joins TRBV21-1 and TRBJ2-7; TRBD1 reflects the table's D call only, with no check against the DNA. TRBV21-1 is a pseudogene locus. This CDR3 has 15 residues. CDR3 bases: TGTGCCAGCAGCAAACCGGGACAGGGCCCCTACGAGCAGTACTTC. Translation: CASSKPGQGPYEQYF.

The genes are TRBV10-3 and TRBJ1-6; 9 positions agree with TRBD1. Germline V gene lookup returns CDR1 ENHRY and CDR2 SYGVKD. J gave up 9 bases and V 11 bases, and 8 bases lay outside the gene matches. The CDR3 consists of 13 residues. For the CDR3, the DNA is TGTGCCGCAGGGACAGGGACCCGTTCACCCCTCCACTTT. This encodes CAAGTGTRSPLHF.

V usage is TRBV10-2 and J usage is TRBJ2-3, with D maybe TRBD1 (6 bases). Trimming took 4 bases from V and 2 from J, leaving 10 bases between them. This CDR3 is 14 amino acids long. Germline-derived CDR1 and CDR2 are WSHSY and SAAADI. CDR3 protein: CASSVDRNTDTQYF. The DNA for the CDR3 is TGCGCCAGCAGTGTTGACAGGAACACAGATACGCAGTATTTT.

The chain employs TRBV7-8 and TRBJ1-2, with unresolved D. The CDR3 extends over 14 amino acids. Germline V lookup: CDR1 SGHVS, CDR2 FQNEAQ. The germline V and J ends were trimmed by 5 bases and 2 bases, with 12 bases remaining between them. CDR3 sequence reads: CASSPRKKNYGYTF. The CDR3 nucleotides read TGTGCCAGCAGCCCGCGTAAAAAGAACTATGGCTACACCTTC.

The CDR3 is CASSETRQGEQFF. In DNA form, the CDR3 reads TGTGCCAGCAGTGAGACCCGACAGGGTGAGCAGTTCTTC. J is TRBJ2-1 and V is TRBV6-2 or TRBV6-3, with 7 bases matching TRBD1. In germline, CDR1 is MNHEY, CDR2 SVGEGT. This CDR3 is built from 13 residues. The V segment lost 5 bases and the J segment 9 bases; nucleotides outside the gene matches: 7.

This chain uses TRBV23-1 with TRBJ2-7; 7 bases align to TRBD1. TRBV23-1 is an ORF, and what it does is uncertain. The CDR3 consists of 13 residues. Losses at the gene ends were 9 bases for V and 7 bases for J; bases not matched to a gene: 12. CDR3 DNA: TGCGCCAGATACAGGGGTCTTGATCAAGAGCAGTACGTC. This sequence encodes CARYRGLDQEQYV.

This rearrangement joins TRBV29-1 to TRBJ2-5; 8 bases are a match to TRBD1. CDR3 size: 12 residues. After removal of 7 bases from V and 4 bases from J, the junction contained 5 bases not matched to a gene. CDR1 and CDR2 (germline): SQVTM, ANQGSEA. The CDR3 nucleotides read TGCAGCGCTCAGGGGGCGGGAGAGACCCAGTACTTC. Its protein is CSAQGAGETQYF.

The V and J genes are TRBV19 and TRBJ2-1, with D tentatively TRBD1 (6 bases). V was shortened by 9 bases and J by 7 bases, with 19 bases between the two germline ends. This CDR3 spans 14 amino acids. Germline assignment: CDR1 LNHDA and CDR2 SQIVND (reference sequence). The CDR3 loop is CASSLQGKINEQFF. The DNA of the CDR3 is TGTGCCAGCTCATTACAGGGTAAGATAAATGAGCAGTTCTTC.

The chain links TRBV12-5 to TRBJ1-2; the match to TRBD1 covers 9 bases. Germline assignment: CDR1 LGHNT and CDR2 FRNRAP. V gave up 1 base and J gave up 3 bases; unmatched junction bases: 12. The CDR3 covers 18 residues. CDR3 region: CASGLGTGEGGTYYGYTF. The CDR3 nucleotides are TGTGCTAGTGGTTTGGGGACAGGGGAGGGTGGAACGTACTATGGCTACACCTTC.

The chain employs TRBV30 and TRBJ1-2, with a weak D call TRBD1 (6 bases). The CDR3 contains 16 residues. The V gene lost 1 base and the J gene lost 4 bases, with 19 bases spanning the gap. Germline V lookup: CDR1 GTSNPN, CDR2 SVGIG (reference sequence). This chain's CDR3 is CAWSAPRAGAPYGYTF. DNA for the CDR3: TGTGCCTGGAGTGCCCCGCGGGCAGGGGCCCCCTATGGCTACACCTTC. Using reference TRBV30 and TRBJ1-2 for the parts outside the CDR3, the full variable domain is SQTIHQWPATLVQPVGSPLSLECTVEGTSNPNLYWYRQAAGRGLQLLFYSVGIGQISSEVPQNLSASRPQDRQFILSSKKLLLSDSGFYLCAWSAPRAGAPYGYTFGSGTRLTVV.

This clone showed up just a few times. The chain employs TRBV3-1 (or the pseudogene TRBV3-2) and TRBJ1-5; TRBD1 is a possible D gene (6 bases). V was clipped by 4 bases and J by 7 bases, with 17 bases between them. The CDR3 runs to 15 residues. Germline V gene lookup returns CDR1 LGHDT and CDR2 YNNKEL (reference sequence). In DNA, the CDR3 is TGTGCCAGCAGCCGGGACAACTCCGGGGGGCAGCCCCAGCATTTT. It translates to CASSRDNSGGQPQHF.

The chain employs TRBV5-6 and TRBJ2-5, with a tentative D call TRBD2 (6 bases). CDR1 SGHDT and CDR2 YYEEEE come from the germline V gene. The CDR3 contains 13 residues. V was shortened by 1 base and J by 3 bases, with 7 bases between the two germline ends. The CDR3 protein is CASSLWGEETQYF. In nucleotides, the CDR3 is TGTGCCAGCAGCTTGTGGGGGGAAGAGACCCAGTACTTC.

The genes are TRBV6-1 and TRBJ2-1; possibly TRBD2 for D (5 bases). The CDR3 has 14 amino acids. V lost 3 bases and J lost 6, with 12 bases in between. The V gene's germline CDR1 is MNHNS and CDR2 SASEGT. The CDR3 is CASSDPTSGNEQFF. In DNA form, the CDR3 reads TGTGCCAGCAGTGACCCCACTAGTGGCAATGAGCAGTTCTTC.

J is TRBJ1-2 and V is TRBV6-5, with D hard to call. Germline loops: CDR1 MNHEY, CDR2 SVGAGI. Between the trimmed V and J ends, which lost 0 bases and 8 bases, there was a span of 10 bases. This CDR3 has 13 residues. CDR3: CASSYSEGSGYTF. The CDR3 DNA reads as TGTGCCAGCAGTTACTCGGAGGGTTCAGGCTACACCTTC.

The genes are TRBV5-4 and TRBJ2-1, with D perhaps matching TRBD1 (5 bases). V was shortened by 0 bases and J by 8 bases, with 15 bases between the two germline ends. The CDR3 is 15 residues long. Looked up from germline, CDR1 is SGHNT and CDR2 is YYREEE (reference sequence). CDR3 amino acids: CASSLGTRPGDEQFF. The CDR3 DNA reads TGTGCCAGCAGCTTGGGGACACGGCCGGGCGATGAGCAGTTCTTC.

V gene TRBV5-1 combines with J gene TRBJ2-1, with 8 bases fitting TRBD2. CDR1 and CDR2 (germline): SGHRS, YFSETQ. V trimming: 4 bases; J trimming: 4 bases; junction bases outside the gene matches: 7. The CDR3 runs 15 residues. CDR3 protein: CASSPWGGGYNEQFF. CDR3 nucleotides: TGCGCCAGCAGCCCATGGGGCGGGGGGTACAATGAGCAGTTCTTC.

This clone was counted once. The J gene is TRBJ2-3, the V gene TRBV5-4; tentatively, D is TRBD2 (5 bases). Germline V lookup: CDR1 SGHNT, CDR2 YYREEE (reference sequence). The CDR3 totals 15 residues. V shed 3 bases and J shed 0 bases, with 11 bases lying between them. The DNA of the CDR3 is TGTGCCAGCAGCTACGTGACGGGAAGCACAGATACGCAGTATTTT. Amino acids: CASSYVTGSTDTQYF.

The V and J genes are TRBV7-2 and TRBJ2-1, with D unclear. Germline CDR1 SGHTA, CDR2 FQGNSA. Deletions cut 5 bases from V and 0 bases from J, with 17 bases between. The CDR3 runs 17 residues. In nucleotides, the CDR3 is TGTGCCAGCAGCCTCCTTCCATCAGCGAGCTCCTACAATGAGCAGTTCTTC. Its protein product is CASSLLPSASSYNEQFF.

This clone was counted a few times. The chain combines TRBV18 with TRBJ2-1, with 7 bases lining up with TRBD2. With 6 bases clipped from V and 9 bases from J, the junction kept 8 bases outside the gene matches. This CDR3 contains 13 residues. The germline V gene has CDR1 KGHSH and CDR2 LQKENI. The chain's CDR3 is CASSSPGGIEQFF. In nucleotides, the CDR3 is TGTGCCAGCTCTTCTCCCGGGGGGATTGAGCAGTTCTTC.

The V call is TRBV7-2, the J call TRBJ2-5; unclear D gene. The CDR3 has 14 residues. Deletions cut 1 base from V and 7 bases from J, with 13 bases between. Per the germline V gene, CDR1 is SGHTA and CDR2 is FQGNSA. In DNA form, the CDR3 reads TGTGCCAGCAGCTTAGTTCAACCTACGTGGACCCAGTACTTC. Protein sequence: CASSLVQPTWTQYF.

V usage is TRBV12-3 or TRBV12-4 and J usage is TRBJ2-7; unclear D gene. The CDR3 sequence is 12 residues long. Between the trimmed V and J ends, which lost 1 base and 6 bases, there was a span of 7 bases. CDR3 bases: TGTGCCAGCAGTTTAGAACGGAGCGAGCAGTACTTC. The encoded protein is CASSLERSEQYF.

The chain carries TRBV29-1 and TRBJ2-3; 12 nucleotides match TRBD2. Germline CDR1 and CDR2: SQVTM and ANQGSEA. The junction had 5 bases not matched to a gene; V was cut back by 7 bases and J by 0 bases. The CDR3 sequence is 15 residues long. The CDR3 here is CSGGLAGRSTDTQYF. In nucleotides, the CDR3 is TGCAGCGGCGGACTAGCGGGGCGTAGCACAGATACGCAGTATTTT.